These T cell receptor beta chains were read from a single sample in a study of shared T cell receptors in the human thymus. Produced via immunoSEQ multiplex PCR; TCRdb's table is partial and in-frame only. The profile covers 700,000 or so clones, with approximately 85% appearing a single time and over 0.008% taken by the ten largest. The data were also submitted as part of a second study, on human thymus T cells.

The material sequenced was thymocytes. These receptors were collected from a girl less than two years old with a congenital heart defect. Each CDR3 is given with its conserved first and last residue. A D gene is named only where the DNA matches it firmly. Not every row has a clone size; where given, it reads once, few, many or a size class.

v_call: TRBV19
d_call: .
j_call: TRBJ2-1
clone_size: .
cdr3_nt: TGTGCCAGTAACATACAGGGAAAGGAAAGCTCCTACAATGAGCAGTTCTTC
cdr3_aa: CASNIQGKESSYNEQFF

v_call: TRBV7-9
d_call: .
j_call: TRBJ2-5
clone_size: .
cdr3_nt: TGTGCCAGCAGCTTAAAGTCGGGAAGGGCTCCCCAGTACTTC
cdr3_aa: CASSLKSGRAPQYF

v_call: TRBV27
d_call: .
j_call: TRBJ2-5
clone_size: .
cdr3_nt: TGTGCCAGCAGCCCAAGATTCGGAGAACAAGAGACCCAGTACTTC
cdr3_aa: CASSPRFGEQETQYF

v_call: TRBV7-2
d_call: TRBD1
j_call: TRBJ2-7
clone_size: .
cdr3_nt: TGTGCCAGCACCCCCGGACAGGGGGCTCATGAGCAGTACTTC
cdr3_aa: CASTPGQGAHEQYF

v_call: TRBV7-9
d_call: .
j_call: TRBJ1-1
clone_size: .
cdr3_nt: TGTGCCAGCAGCGGAGGACGCCTAGACACTGAAGCTTTCTTT
cdr3_aa: CASSGGRLDTEAFF

v_call: TRBV14
d_call: TRBD1
j_call: TRBJ2-3
clone_size: .
cdr3_nt: TGTGCCAGCAGCCAAGAAACAGGGGGCGCGACCAAAGATACGCAGTATTTT
cdr3_aa: CASSQETGGATKDTQYF

v_call: TRBV5-1
d_call: TRBD1
j_call: TRBJ1-4
clone_size: .
cdr3_nt: TGCGCCAGCAGCCAGAAACGACTTACCGGGACAGGCAACGAAAAACTGTTTTTT
cdr3_aa: CASSQKRLTGTGNEKLFF

v_call: TRBV7-6
d_call: .
j_call: TRBJ2-5
clone_size: .
cdr3_nt: TGTGCCAGCAGCACCAGTGAGGTCAGAGGAGAGACCCAGTACTTC
cdr3_aa: CASSTSEVRGETQYF

v_call: TRBV7-3
d_call: .
j_call: TRBJ2-3
clone_size: .
cdr3_nt: TGTGCCAGCAGCCGACACCTCCGGGGGACCCAGGGGGGAGATACGCAGTATTTT
cdr3_aa: CASSRHLRGTQGGDTQYF

v_call: TRBV30
d_call: .
j_call: TRBJ1-6
clone_size: .
cdr3_nt: TGTGCCTGGAGTGCCCCGACAGATAATTCACCCCTCCACTTT
cdr3_aa: CAWSAPTDNSPLHF

v_call: TRBV2
d_call: TRBD2
j_call: TRBJ2-3
clone_size: .
cdr3_nt: TGTGCCAGCAGCGGACCGGGACTAGCGCCAGATACGCAGTATTTT
cdr3_aa: CASSGPGLAPDTQYF

v_call: TRBV13
d_call: TRBD1
j_call: TRBJ2-7
clone_size: .
cdr3_nt: TGTGCCAGCAGCTTAGCGGGGACAGACCCCTACGAGCAGTACTTC
cdr3_aa: CASSLAGTDPYEQYF

v_call: TRBV2
d_call: TRBD2
j_call: TRBJ2-1
clone_size: .
cdr3_nt: TGTGCCAGCTGCTACCCCGGGACTAGACAGTTCTTC
cdr3_aa: CASCYPGTRQFF

v_call: TRBV12-5
d_call: .
j_call: TRBJ1-5
clone_size: .
cdr3_nt: TGTGCTAGTGGTTTGGAAGGGGCAAATCAGCCCCAGCATTTT
cdr3_aa: CASGLEGANQPQHF

v_call: TRBV5-1
d_call: .
j_call: TRBJ1-1
clone_size: .
cdr3_nt: TGCGCCAGCAGCTTGAAGATGAGGAGGGCAGCTTTCTTT
cdr3_aa: CASSLKMRRAAFF

v_call: TRBV5-8
d_call: TRBD1
j_call: TRBJ1-1
clone_size: .
cdr3_nt: TGTGCCAGCAGCGTGAGGACAGGGCAGGAGAACACTGAAGCTTTCTTT
cdr3_aa: CASSVRTGQENTEAFF

v_call: TRBV10-3
d_call: .
j_call: TRBJ1-1
clone_size: once
cdr3_nt: TGTGCCATCAGCCCCCCCGGGACACCTAACACTGAAGCTTTCTTT
cdr3_aa: CAISPPGTPNTEAFF

v_call: TRBV7-6
d_call: .
j_call: TRBJ2-7
clone_size: .
cdr3_nt: TGTGCCAGCAGCCCCAAAGGAGGGACTTGGCACTACGAGCAGTACTTC
cdr3_aa: CASSPKGGTWHYEQYF

v_call: TRBV28
d_call: TRBD1
j_call: TRBJ1-6
clone_size: .
cdr3_nt: TGTGCCAGCAGTTTGGTGGGACAGGAAAATTCACCCCTCCACTTT
cdr3_aa: CASSLVGQENSPLHF

v_call: TRBV5-6
d_call: TRBD2
j_call: TRBJ2-2
clone_size: .
cdr3_nt: TGTGCCAGCAGCTCTGGTGCGGGGAGGGACCCGCACACCGGGGAGCTGTTTTTT
cdr3_aa: CASSSGAGRDPHTGELFF

v_call: TRBV29-1
d_call: TRBD2
j_call: TRBJ2-1
clone_size: .
cdr3_nt: TGCAGCGTTGAAGTTCAGCGGGGGGCCCCCCGTAATGAGCAGTTCTTC
cdr3_aa: CSVEVQRGAPRNEQFF

v_call: TRBV5-1
d_call: TRBD1
j_call: TRBJ2-1
clone_size: .
cdr3_nt: TGCGCCAGCAGCCCTACAGCCCGGGACAGGGGAGCGAATGAGCAGTTCTTC
cdr3_aa: CASSPTARDRGANEQFF

v_call: TRBV7-8
d_call: TRBD1
j_call: TRBJ2-1
clone_size: .
cdr3_nt: TGTGCCAGCAGCTCCCCGACAGGGGGTAAGTTTTGGTATGAGCAGTTCTTC
cdr3_aa: CASSSPTGGKFWYEQFF

v_call: TRBV7-2
d_call: TRBD2
j_call: TRBJ2-3
clone_size: .
cdr3_nt: TGTGCCAGCAGCTTAATCCTAGCGGGGGGGCCAGATACGCAGTATTTT
cdr3_aa: CASSLILAGGPDTQYF

v_call: TRBV5-5
d_call: .
j_call: TRBJ2-7
clone_size: .
cdr3_nt: TGTGCCAGCAGTGAAGGACGACTACCGATCTCCTACGAGCAGTACTTC
cdr3_aa: CASSEGRLPISYEQYF

v_call: TRBV4-1
d_call: .
j_call: TRBJ1-2
clone_size: .
cdr3_nt: TGCGCCGGCAGCCAAGATACGCCCGAGCCGCCCGCTAACTATGGCTACACCTTC
cdr3_aa: CAGSQDTPEPPANYGYTF

v_call: TRBV4-1
d_call: .
j_call: TRBJ1-5
clone_size: .
cdr3_nt: TGCGCCAGCAGCTTGACGGCCCGGGAGCCCCAGCATTTT
cdr3_aa: CASSLTAREPQHF

v_call: TRBV6-1
d_call: .
j_call: TRBJ1-5
clone_size: few
cdr3_nt: TGTGCCACCAGACCGGTAGATCAGCCCCAGCATTTT
cdr3_aa: CATRPVDQPQHF

v_call: TRBV29-1
d_call: TRBD1
j_call: TRBJ2-1
clone_size: few
cdr3_nt: TGCAGCGCCCGTAGGGCTAAGGGACAGGAGTACAATGAGCAGTTCTTC
cdr3_aa: CSARRAKGQEYNEQFF

v_call: TRBV9
d_call: TRBD2
j_call: TRBJ2-4
clone_size: .
cdr3_nt: TGTGCCAGCAGCGTAGGGGATAGCGGGGGGCCCCCAGCCAAAAACATTCAGTACTTC
cdr3_aa: CASSVGDSGGPPAKNIQYF

v_call: TRBV19
d_call: .
j_call: TRBJ1-2
clone_size: few
cdr3_nt: TGTGCCAGTAGTATAGGGGCCAAGGCTAACTATGGCTACACCTTC
cdr3_aa: CASSIGAKANYGYTF

v_call: TRBV4-1
d_call: .
j_call: TRBJ2-3
clone_size: .
cdr3_nt: TGCGCCAGCAGCCAAGACGGGGTGGGGGTTGGGCCTGACGGGGACAACACGCAGTATTTT
cdr3_aa: CASSQDGVGVGPDGDNTQYF

v_call: TRBV2
d_call: TRBD1
j_call: TRBJ1-5
clone_size: .
cdr3_nt: TGTGCCATAGGCGGTGGGTCTCAACAGGGGCAGCCCCAGCATTTT
cdr3_aa: CAIGGGSQQGQPQHF

v_call: TRBV27
d_call: .
j_call: TRBJ1-1
clone_size: .
cdr3_nt: TGTGCCAGCAGTTTCCACGGACAGCGCATGAACACTGAAGCTTTCTTT
cdr3_aa: CASSFHGQRMNTEAFF

v_call: TRBV9
d_call: TRBD1
j_call: TRBJ1-4
clone_size: .
cdr3_nt: TGTGCCAGCAGCGTAGGCGACAGGGTCGGTACCCATTTCGCAAAACTGTTTTTT
cdr3_aa: CASSVGDRVGTHFAKLFF

v_call: TRBV10-3
d_call: .
j_call: TRBJ1-4
clone_size: .
cdr3_nt: TGTGCCATACAAGCCGGACAGTCTGAAAAACTGTTTTTT
cdr3_aa: CAIQAGQSEKLFF

v_call: TRBV6-5
d_call: .
j_call: TRBJ2-5
clone_size: few
cdr3_nt: TGTGCCAGCAGTGGAGGCCCGCTGATGAAGACCCAGTACTTC
cdr3_aa: CASSGGPLMKTQYF

v_call: TRBV27
d_call: TRBD1
j_call: TRBJ1-1
clone_size: .
cdr3_nt: TGTGCCAGCAGTTCCCTCTCTGGGACAGGGGGCACTGAAGCTTTCTTT
cdr3_aa: CASSSLSGTGGTEAFF

v_call: TRBV7-9
d_call: .
j_call: TRBJ2-5
clone_size: .
cdr3_nt: TGTGCCAGCAGTTACCGGGACTTCCAAGAGACCCAGTACTTC
cdr3_aa: CASSYRDFQETQYF

v_call: TRBV11-2
d_call: TRBD1
j_call: TRBJ2-1
clone_size: once
cdr3_nt: TGTGCCAGCAGCTTATCGAAGGGACAGGCCTACAATGAGCAGTTCTTC
cdr3_aa: CASSLSKGQAYNEQFF

v_call: TRBV4-3
d_call: .
j_call: TRBJ2-3
clone_size: .
cdr3_nt: TGCGCCAGCAGCCAAGAGAACAGGTTCAGTAGGCCAGATACGCAGTATTTT
cdr3_aa: CASSQENRFSRPDTQYF

v_call: TRBV5-6
d_call: TRBD1
j_call: TRBJ1-1
clone_size: .
cdr3_nt: TGTGCCAGCAGCTCAGACAGGGGTGAGGAAGCTTTCTTT
cdr3_aa: CASSSDRGEEAFF

v_call: TRBV2
d_call: TRBD2
j_call: TRBJ2-7
clone_size: .
cdr3_nt: TGTGCCAGCAACGGACTAGCGGGGAACGAAATGTACGAGCAGTACTTC
cdr3_aa: CASNGLAGNEMYEQYF

v_call: TRBV7-6
d_call: TRBD2
j_call: TRBJ2-2
clone_size: few
cdr3_nt: TGTGCCAGCAGCTTAGGTTCCGGGGGGGACACCGGGGAGCTGTTTTTT
cdr3_aa: CASSLGSGGDTGELFF

v_call: TRBV6-6
d_call: .
j_call: TRBJ1-5
clone_size: .
cdr3_nt: TGTGCCAGCAGTCCCTACAGGGCAGGGCAGCCCCAGCATTTT
cdr3_aa: CASSPYRAGQPQHF

v_call: TRBV28
d_call: .
j_call: TRBJ1-1
clone_size: .
cdr3_nt: TGTGCCCACGTGTCGGGGGGGGGTACTGAAGCTTTCTTT
cdr3_aa: CAHVSGGGTEAFF

v_call: TRBV5-6
d_call: TRBD1
j_call: TRBJ2-5
clone_size: .
cdr3_nt: TGTGCCAGCAGCTTGGTGACAGGGGATGGCGAGACCCAGTACTTC
cdr3_aa: CASSLVTGDGETQYF

v_call: TRBV6-5
d_call: TRBD1
j_call: TRBJ1-2
clone_size: .
cdr3_nt: TGTGCCAGCAGTTCCGGGACAGGGACTAACTATGGCTACACCTTC
cdr3_aa: CASSSGTGTNYGYTF

v_call: TRBV13
d_call: .
j_call: TRBJ2-3
clone_size: .
cdr3_nt: TGTGCCAGCAGCTTAGGGCAACAAGGAACTACCGACCAGACAGATACGCAGTATTTT
cdr3_aa: CASSLGQQGTTDQTDTQYF

v_call: TRBV4-2
d_call: TRBD1
j_call: TRBJ2-3
clone_size: .
cdr3_nt: TGTGCCAGCAGCCCCGCCCGACAGGGGGCTAGCACAGATACGCAGTATTTT
cdr3_aa: CASSPARQGASTDTQYF

v_call: TRBV9
d_call: TRBD2
j_call: TRBJ2-3
clone_size: .
cdr3_nt: TGTGCCAGCAGCGTAGCTATAGCGGGGGGGCGCACAGATACGCAGTATTTT
cdr3_aa: CASSVAIAGGRTDTQYF

v_call: TRBV28
d_call: .
j_call: TRBJ1-4
clone_size: .
cdr3_nt: TGTGCCAGCAGTCCATCGGGGGATTCGACTAATGAAAAACTGTTTTTT
cdr3_aa: CASSPSGDSTNEKLFF

v_call: TRBV5-1
d_call: .
j_call: TRBJ1-2
clone_size: .
cdr3_nt: TGCGCCAGCAGCTTGGGCCAGTCCTATGGCTACACCTTC
cdr3_aa: CASSLGQSYGYTF

v_call: TRBV6-1
d_call: .
j_call: TRBJ1-6
clone_size: .
cdr3_nt: TGTGCCAGCAGTCTCGGGAACGGGATTAATTCACCCCTCCACTTT
cdr3_aa: CASSLGNGINSPLHF

v_call: TRBV5-1
d_call: .
j_call: TRBJ1-2
clone_size: .
cdr3_nt: TGCGCCAGCAGCTTCTCCTTGGGTGGGGGGAACTATGGCTACACCTTC
cdr3_aa: CASSFSLGGGNYGYTF

v_call: TRBV6-1
d_call: .
j_call: TRBJ1-1
clone_size: .
cdr3_nt: TGTGCCAGCCCGCAGGGGATCGAAGCTTTCTTT
cdr3_aa: CASPQGIEAFF

v_call: TRBV27
d_call: .
j_call: TRBJ2-7
clone_size: few
cdr3_nt: TGTGCCAGCAGTTTATCATGGGGAGTCGAATCCGAGCAGTACTTC
cdr3_aa: CASSLSWGVESEQYF

v_call: TRBV19
d_call: .
j_call: TRBJ1-1
clone_size: .
cdr3_nt: TGTGCCAGTAGTATTAAGGGAGACAACAGGGATAAGTGCACTGAAGCTTTCTTT
cdr3_aa: CASSIKGDNRDKCTEAFF